The rows below give T cell receptor beta chains drawn from one sample of a study of human T cells and chemical hapten exposure. A single record per CDR3 protein comes from TCRdb applying MiXCR to the RACE reads. This table has 250,000 or so distinct CDR3 sequences, 7.7% appearing once. The input for sequencing was whole blood, taken in connection with sensitization to the hapten diphenylcyclopropenone (DPC). These receptor sequences come from a man younger than 35 with alopecia areata. Some clones in this sample may be carry-over from other donors' samples. Both conserved end residues are part of each CDR3. The order of the fields is D gene, clone size, V gene, J gene, CDR3 DNA, CDR3 protein. D genes are given only for firm matches. Clone sizes are given selectively: once, few, many, or a class where the clone is expanded.

d_call: TRBD1
clone_size: many
v_call: TRBV12-3/TRBV12-4
j_call: TRBJ1-1
cdr3_nt: TGTGCCAGCAGTTTGAGGACAGGCATGAACACTGAAGCTTTCTTT
cdr3_aa: CASSLRTGMNTEAFF

d_call: NA
clone_size: NA
v_call: TRBV7-8
j_call: TRBJ2-2
cdr3_nt: TGTGCCAGCAGCTCACGGAGCACCGGGGAGCTGTTTTTT
cdr3_aa: CASSSRSTGELFF

d_call: TRBD1
clone_size: NA
v_call: TRBV29-1
j_call: TRBJ1-1
cdr3_nt: TGCAGCGTTGCGACAGGGGCCAGCGGGGGCACTGAAGCTTTCTTT
cdr3_aa: CSVATGASGGTEAFF

d_call: NA
clone_size: NA
v_call: TRBV5-5
j_call: TRBJ2-4
cdr3_nt: TGTGCCAGCAGCTTGGTGGAAGCCAAAAACATTCAGTACTTC
cdr3_aa: CASSLVEAKNIQYF

d_call: NA
clone_size: NA
v_call: TRBV4-1
j_call: TRBJ2-5
cdr3_nt: TGCGCCAGCAGCCAAGTAGATAGGCCCGGGACCCAGTACTTC
cdr3_aa: CASSQVDRPGTQYF

d_call: NA
clone_size: few
v_call: TRBV5-1
j_call: TRBJ1-4
cdr3_nt: TGCGCCAGCAGTTCGGGGGAGACTGAAAAACTGTTTTTT
cdr3_aa: CASSSGETEKLFF

d_call: TRBD1
clone_size: NA
v_call: TRBV29-1
j_call: TRBJ2-1
cdr3_nt: TGCAGCGCGGACAGGGGGTCGGGCTTGACCTACAATGAGCAGATCTTC
cdr3_aa: CSADRGSGLTYNEQIF

d_call: TRBD1
clone_size: NA
v_call: TRBV6-2/TRBV6-3
j_call: TRBJ1-5
cdr3_nt: TGTGCCAGCAGTTACCCTGGGAAGGGACAGGATAGCAATCAGCCCCAGCATTTT
cdr3_aa: CASSYPGKGQDSNQPQHF

d_call: NA
clone_size: few
v_call: TRBV7-2
j_call: TRBJ2-5
cdr3_nt: TGTGCCAGCAGCTTAGGACGGGGGTTGGAGACCCAGTACTTC
cdr3_aa: CASSLGRGLETQYF

d_call: NA
clone_size: few
v_call: TRBV12-3/TRBV12-4
j_call: TRBJ1-2
cdr3_nt: TGTGCCAGCAGACCCCACCACAGCTATGGCTACACCTTC
cdr3_aa: CASRPHHSYGYTF

d_call: NA
clone_size: many
v_call: TRBV7-6
j_call: TRBJ1-1
cdr3_nt: TGTGCCAGCAGCTTAGTATCAGGGGAGAACACTGAAGCTTTCTTT
cdr3_aa: CASSLVSGENTEAFF

d_call: NA
clone_size: many
v_call: TRBV20-1
j_call: TRBJ1-1
cdr3_nt: TGCAGTGCTAGAGTGGGTATGGGCACTGAAGCTTTCTTT
cdr3_aa: CSARVGMGTEAFF

d_call: NA
clone_size: NA
v_call: TRBV12-3/TRBV12-4
j_call: TRBJ2-7
cdr3_nt: TGTGCCAGCAGTCTCGGCGACACCGAGCAGTACTTC
cdr3_aa: CASSLGDTEQYF

d_call: TRBD2
clone_size: many
v_call: TRBV6-2/TRBV6-3
j_call: TRBJ2-4
cdr3_nt: TGTGCCAGCAGTCTAGGACTAGCGGGAGACATTCAGTACTTC
cdr3_aa: CASSLGLAGDIQYF

d_call: NA
clone_size: few
v_call: TRBV6-4
j_call: TRBJ2-2
cdr3_nt: TGTGCCAGCAGTGACTCGCAGACCGGGGAGCTGTTTTTT
cdr3_aa: CASSDSQTGELFF

d_call: TRBD1
clone_size: few
v_call: TRBV27
j_call: TRBJ2-1
cdr3_nt: TGTGCCAGCAGTCCACCGGTGGACAGGGTTTATAGAGGTCCGTTCTTC
cdr3_aa: CASSPPVDRVYRGPFF